The source of this TCR beta chain is a study of response to subunit inactivated influenza vaccine. Study outcomes and limitations: That few new T cells are recruited by each seasonal influenza vaccination was the authors' suggestion.

TCRdb re-derived calls from the RT-PCR reads in MiXCR, one entry per CDR3 protein. The sample consists of roughly 700,000 distinct CDR3 sequences, more than 15% of them appearing once. Trimming took off 1 base at V and 3 bases at J, with 7 bases between the two ends. The CDR3 is 12 amino acids. Per germline, CDR1 DFQATT and CDR2 SNEGSKA (reference sequence). This clonotype was seen only a few times. Its antigen is currently unknown. V usage is TRBV20-1 and J usage is TRBJ2-7; weak D call: TRBD1 (5 bases). The sequencing used PBMCs from blood, collected 12 days after vaccination. The TCR originated in a man aged 50-60 years who received an inactivated influenza vaccine. The CDR3 region has the DNA TGCAGTGCTAGAGCCGGACACTACGAGCAGTACTTC. This gives the protein CSARAGHYEQYF.